This is a list of T cell receptor beta chains from one sample in a study of cytomegalovirus exposure and HLA in healthy donors. The repertoire was sequenced with immunoSEQ multiplex PCR; TCRdb's copy has only in-frame clones and lacks some. The data contain 130,000 to 150,000 clones, about 74% of them seen just once; the ten biggest clones take up roughly 4.5%. The material sequenced was PBMCs. The source is a man younger than 35 in good health and CMV-seropositive. The CDR3 runs from the conserved cysteine through the conserved F or W. The order of the fields is D gene, V gene, clone size, J gene, CDR3 protein, CDR3 DNA. D genes are given only for firm matches. Not every row has a clone size; where given, it reads once, few, many or a size class.

>TRBD2|TRBV5-1|.|TRBJ2-5
CASSLGASGRRETQYF
TGCGCCAGCAGCTTGGGGGCTAGCGGGAGGCGAGAGACCCAGTACTTC
>TRBD1|TRBV7-9|.|TRBJ1-1
CASSPGQIFYTEAFF
TGTGCCAGCAGCCCGGGACAGATTTTTTACACTGAAGCTTTCTTT
>TRBD2|TRBV7-9|.|TRBJ2-3
CASSLPPGASGKADTQYF
TGTGCCAGCAGCTTACCCCCTGGGGCTAGCGGGAAAGCAGATACGCAGTATTTT
>TRBD1|TRBV9|.|TRBJ1-1
CDSSVGGRSEAFF
TGTGACAGCAGCGTAGGGGGCAGGAGTGAAGCTTTCTTT
>TRBD2|TRBV6-4|.|TRBJ2-7
CASSDSRGPGLAGLLTYEQYF
TGTGCCAGCAGTGACTCGAGGGGGCCGGGACTAGCGGGGCTACTGACCTACGAGCAGTACTTC
>TRBD1|TRBV5-6|.|TRBJ1-5
CASSLQGYGNQPQHF
TGTGCCAGCAGCTTACAGGGGTATGGCAATCAGCCCCAGCATTTT
>.|TRBV30|.|TRBJ1-5
CAWSPGTSSNQPQHF
TGTGCCTGGAGTCCCGGGACTTCGAGCAATCAGCCCCAGCATTTT
>.|TRBV5-1|.|TRBJ1-4
CASSERPGNEKLFF
TGCGCCAGCAGCGAGAGACCGGGAAATGAAAAACTGTTTTTT
>TRBD1|TRBV28|.|TRBJ2-6
CASSLKGGVGANVLTF
TGTGCCAGCAGTTTGAAAGGGGGCGTAGGGGCCAACGTCCTGACTTTC
>TRBD2|TRBV28|.|TRBJ2-7
CASSRLAGGIYEQYF
TGTGCCAGCAGTCGCCTAGCGGGAGGGATCTACGAGCAGTACTTC
>TRBD1|TRBV6-6|few|TRBJ1-5
CASSGMDRVGQPQHF
TGTGCCAGCAGTGGTATGGACAGGGTGGGTCAGCCCCAGCATTTT
>TRBD2|TRBV7-7|.|TRBJ2-1
CASSLASGADNEQFF
TGTGCTAGCAGCTTAGCTAGCGGGGCTGACAATGAGCAGTTCTTC
>TRBD2|TRBV19|.|TRBJ2-3
CASSRPGLGRDTQYF
TGTGCCAGTAGTAGGCCGGGACTAGGACGGGATACGCAGTATTTT
>.|TRBV5-1|.|TRBJ2-3
CASSLGRTSTDTQYF
TGCGCCAGCAGCTTGGGGCGGACTAGCACAGATACGCAGTATTTT
>.|TRBV5-1|.|TRBJ2-3
CASSLGGWVDTQYF
TGCGCCAGCAGCTTGGGGGGCTGGGTAGATACGCAGTATTTT
>TRBD2|TRBV5-1|.|TRBJ2-5
CASSTAHPGGGQYF
TGCGCCAGCAGCACAGCTCATCCGGGGGGTGGCCAGTACTTC
>.|TRBV6-5|once|TRBJ2-5
CASSRTGNQETQYF
TGTGCCAGCAGCCGAACAGGGAACCAAGAGACCCAGTACTTC
>TRBD2|TRBV11-2|once|TRBJ2-4
CASSEAGTSGGGIQYF
TGTGCCAGCAGCGAAGCGGGGACTAGCGGGGGCGGCATTCAGTACTTC
>.|TRBV7-2|.|TRBJ2-7
CASSLGSSGNPSYEQYF
TGTGCCAGCAGCTTAGGTTCATCAGGGAACCCCTCCTACGAGCAGTACTTC
>TRBD2|TRBV29-1|.|TRBJ2-2
CSVERRGDYTGELFF
TGCAGCGTTGAACGGCGGGGGGACTACACCGGGGAGCTGTTTTTT
>TRBD1|TRBV19|.|TRBJ1-4
CASSGNRGMEKLFF
TGTGCCAGTAGTGGAAACAGGGGGATGGAAAAACTGTTTTTT
>.|TRBV27|.|TRBJ1-6
CASSPSTGSTDLPLHF
TGTGCCAGCAGTCCCTCAACCGGGTCGACAGATCTTCCCCTCCACTTT
>.|TRBV15|.|TRBJ2-3
CATSRDKRDTQYF
TGTGCCACCAGCAGAGACAAGAGGGATACGCAGTATTTT
>.|TRBV5-1|.|TRBJ2-1
CASSLTGISYNEQFF
TGCGCCAGCAGCTTGACCGGGATCTCCTACAATGAGCAGTTCTTC
>.|TRBV7-8|.|TRBJ1-1
CASSLIRWTADTEAFF
TGTGCCAGCAGCCTCATACGTTGGACAGCCGACACTGAAGCTTTCTTT
>.|TRBV7-2|.|TRBJ2-7
CASSLSLAYEQYF
TGTGCCAGCAGCTTAAGCCTAGCCTACGAGCAGTACTTC
>.|TRBV14|.|TRBJ1-2
CASSTGYQGYTF
TGTGCCAGCAGCACAGGTTATCAGGGCTACACCTTC
>TRBD2|TRBV7-9|.|TRBJ2-1
CASSLFRTSGKEEQFF
TGTGCCAGCAGCTTATTCAGGACTAGCGGAAAGGAAGAGCAGTTCTTC
>TRBD2|TRBV19|few|TRBJ2-1
CASRHPGLADNEQFF
TGTGCCAGTAGGCATCCGGGACTAGCGGATAATGAGCAGTTCTTC
>TRBD2|TRBV7-2|once|TRBJ2-7
CASSFSSGGADEQYF
TGTGCCAGCAGCTTTTCTAGCGGGGGGGCTGACGAGCAGTACTTC
>TRBD1|TRBV27|.|TRBJ1-5
CASSWGQVNQPQHF
TGTGCCAGCAGTTGGGGACAGGTTAATCAGCCCCAGCATTTT
>TRBD1|TRBV29-1|.|TRBJ2-1
CSATTGGNEQFF
TGCAGCGCTACCACAGGGGGCAATGAGCAGTTCTTC
>.|TRBV5-4|.|TRBJ1-1
CASSLLGGSEAFF
TGTGCCAGCAGCCTGCTGGGAGGATCTGAAGCTTTCTTT
>TRBD1|TRBV5-6|.|TRBJ2-7
CASSFDRGYEQYF
TGTGCCAGCAGCTTTGACAGGGGCTACGAGCAGTACTTC
>.|TRBV5-1|.|TRBJ2-1
CASSLDRPSSYNEQFF
TGCGCCAGCAGCTTGGACCGTCCCAGCTCCTACAATGAGCAGTTCTTC
>.|TRBV15|.|TRBJ1-2
CATSRVEGRPHLGGYTF
TGTGCCACCAGCAGAGTGGAGGGCAGACCCCACCTGGGAGGCTACACCTTC
>TRBD1|TRBV6-1|.|TRBJ1-2
CASETGGGYGYTF
TGTGCCAGCGAGACAGGGGGTGGATATGGCTACACCTTC
>.|TRBV4-1|.|TRBJ2-1
CASSHFANSGEQFF
TGCGCCAGCAGCCATTTTGCAAACAGTGGTGAGCAGTTCTTC
>TRBD1|TRBV2|.|TRBJ1-2
CASSWDRTNYGYTF
TGTGCCAGCAGTTGGGACAGAACTAACTATGGCTACACCTTC
>TRBD1|TRBV9|.|TRBJ1-6
CASSVGTGNSPLHF
TGTGCCAGCAGCGTTGGGACAGGGAATTCACCCCTCCACTTT
>.|TRBV28|.|TRBJ1-5
CASRARRQPQHF
TGTGCCAGCAGGGCCAGGCGCCAGCCCCAGCATTTT
>.|TRBV7-2|.|TRBJ2-3
CASSPRRDGQGTSTDTQYF
TGTGCCAGCAGCCCTAGGAGGGACGGGCAGGGCACTAGCACAGATACGCAGTATTTT
>.|TRBV6-1|few|TRBJ2-3
CASSGRVPDTQYF
TGTGCCAGCAGTGGCAGGGTTCCAGATACGCAGTATTTT
>.|TRBV5-4|.|TRBJ2-1
CASSPGNEQFF
TGTGCCAGCAGCCCCGGCAATGAGCAGTTCTTC
>.|TRBV19|.|TRBJ2-5
CASSFGQETQYF
TGTGCCAGTAGTTTCGGGCAAGAGACCCAGTACTTC
>TRBD2|TRBV19|.|TRBJ2-1
CASSINLAGGWNEQFF
TGTGCCAGTAGTATAAATCTAGCGGGAGGGTGGAATGAGCAGTTCTTC
>TRBD1|TRBV11-2|.|TRBJ2-7
CASSWGQGGSYEQYF
TGTGCCAGCAGTTGGGGACAGGGAGGCTCCTACGAGCAGTACTTC
>TRBD2|TRBV27|.|TRBJ2-7
CASRRLAGLDEQYF
TGTGCCAGCAGGAGACTAGCGGGATTGGACGAGCAGTACTTC
>.|TRBV15|.|TRBJ2-7
CATSREASQFYEQYF
TGTGCCACCAGCAGAGAGGCTAGCCAGTTCTACGAGCAGTACTTC